This is a list of T cell receptor beta chains from one sample in a study of neoadjuvant anti-PD-1 for oral cavity cancer. Data came from immunoSEQ multiplex PCR; TCRdb stores just in-frame clones and leaves some out. This table has some 16,000 clones, under 70% appearing once. Specimen: PBMCs, collected before nivolumab (anti-PD-1) treatment. Receptors were obtained from a person aged 35-80 years with oral cavity squamous cell carcinoma. CDR3s include the opening cysteine and the closing phenylalanine or tryptophan. A D gene is named only where the DNA matches it firmly. Size values are once, few and many counts, or a class for expanded clones, and some rows have none.

clone_size,d_call,j_call,v_call,cdr3_nt,cdr3_aa
.,.,TRBJ1-1,TRBV9,TGTGCCAGCAGCGTGGACTTGAACACTGAAGCTTTCTTT,CASSVDLNTEAFF
once,TRBD2,TRBJ2-7,TRBV7-2,TGTGCCAGCAGCTCACCCGGACTAGCGGGAGATAGGGGCGAGCAGTACTTC,CASSSPGLAGDRGEQYF
.,TRBD2,TRBJ2-7,TRBV25-1,TGTGCCAGCAGTGCGGGACTAGCGGGAAGAATTGAGCAGTACTTC,CASSAGLAGRIEQYF
.,.,TRBJ1-4,TRBV25-1,TGTGCCAGCAGTGATGACACCCTAAATGAAAAACTGTTTTTT,CASSDDTLNEKLFF
few,TRBD1,TRBJ1-1,TRBV27,TGTGCCAGCAGCATGGGACAGTTGAGCACTGAAGCTTTCTTT,CASSMGQLSTEAFF
.,.,TRBJ2-1,TRBV11-2,TGTGCCAGCAGCTTAGACGCTAGCTACAATGAGCAGTTCTTC,CASSLDASYNEQFF
.,.,TRBJ1-4,TRBV2,TGTGCCAGCAGTGAAGGGGGGATCCAACTGTTTTTT,CASSEGGIQLFF
.,TRBD1,TRBJ1-1,TRBV19,TGTGCCAGTAGTAGGGGTCAGGGGGACACTGAAGCTTTCTTT,CASSRGQGDTEAFF
.,.,TRBJ2-3,TRBV25-1,TGTGCCAGCAGTGGGGAGCCCGCAGATACGCAGTATTTT,CASSGEPADTQYF
.,.,TRBJ2-7,TRBV5-5,TGTGCCAGCTCCGACAGGCCCTTGGTGGGAAGCTCCTACGAGCAGTACTTC,CASSDRPLVGSSYEQYF
.,.,TRBJ1-3,TRBV7-6,TGTGCCAGCAGCTCCGACGCTAGCTCTGGAAACACCATATATTTT,CASSSDASSGNTIYF
.,.,TRBJ1-4,TRBV9,TGTGCCAGCAGCCCAAAAAGCCCCCTCGGTTCCGGTGAAAAACTGTTTTTT,CASSPKSPLGSGEKLFF
once,TRBD1,TRBJ2-2,TRBV5-1,TGCGCCAGCAGCTTCGGGACAGGGGAACCAGGGGAGCTGTTTTTT,CASSFGTGEPGELFF
.,.,TRBJ2-7,TRBV11-2,TGTGCCAGCAGCAACAGTAACGAGCAGTACTTC,CASSNSNEQYF
.,.,TRBJ2-7,TRBV7-6,TGTGCCAGCAGCTTAGGACAGGGAGGTTACGAGCAGTACTTC,CASSLGQGGYEQYF
.,TRBD1,TRBJ2-7,TRBV6-7,TGTGCCAGCAGTCGGGACAGGGTAAGGGACGAGCAGTACTTC,CASSRDRVRDEQYF
few,.,TRBJ1-4,TRBV28,TGTGCCAGCACCCCCGTCTCGAGAAGGGGTGAAAAACTGTTTTTT,CASTPVSRRGEKLFF
.,.,TRBJ2-1,TRBV5-1,TGCGCCAGCAGCCGAACCCAGGGGCAGGTGGGAGAAAGGAATGAGCAGTTCTTC,CASSRTQGQVGERNEQFF
.,.,TRBJ1-2,TRBV5-4,TGTGCCAGCAGCCCCGGGACCTCGGACTATGGCTACACCTTC,CASSPGTSDYGYTF
.,TRBD1,TRBJ1-4,TRBV7-8,TGTGCCAGCAGCTGGTCCGGGACAGGGGTTGAAAAACTGTTTTTT,CASSWSGTGVEKLFF
.,.,TRBJ2-1,TRBV6-1,TGTGCCAGCAGCGTGGGGCAATCCTCCTACAATGAGCAGTTCTTC,CASSVGQSSYNEQFF
few,.,TRBJ1-1,TRBV27,TGTGCCAGCAGTTTAAGGGGTCTGAACACTGAAGCTTTCTTT,CASSLRGLNTEAFF
.,TRBD1,TRBJ1-5,TRBV19,TGTGCCAGTAGACCGGGGACAGGGAGGGGTCAGCCCCAGCATTTT,CASRPGTGRGQPQHF